This T cell receptor (beta chain) was identified during a study of T cells in tuberculosis. CDR3 length: 17 amino acids. CDR1 is SGHTA, CDR2 FQGNSA, per germline. The V end lost 2 bases, the J end lost 0 bases, and 14 bases lay between the germline ends. Concerning this clone itself: Its antigen is unidentified.

Study conclusions and caveats: Active tuberculosis TCR-alpha repertoires lay closer to GMM-specific TCRs than IGRA-negative controls, suggesting clonal expansion.

TCRdb's copy holds only in-frame clones and misses some; the assay was immunoSEQ multiplex PCR. The sample includes 30,000 to 35,000 clones, around 93% of them seen just once. Time point denoted: new active TB diagnosis, blood taken before or within 7 days of starting treatment. The receptor was isolated from an adult with tuberculosis. V is TRBV7-2 and J is TRBJ1-3; D gene unclear. Sample: PBMCs, taken at tuberculosis diagnosis. The CDR3 reads CASSLTAGGSSGNTIYF. Here the CDR3 DNA reads TGTGCCAGCAGCTTAACCGCAGGAGGGAGCTCTGGAAACACCATATATTTT.